Shown below are 15 T cell receptor beta chains from a single sample sequenced in a study of T cells in Graves' hyperthyroidism and ophthalmopathy. Amplified regions were TCR beta CDR3 sequences from RNA transcripts. An initial round of RT-PCR targeting the TCR CDR3 relied on the HTBI primer set. Using its own MiXCR run on the multiplex PCR reads, TCRdb lists one record per CDR3 protein. The table records under 400,000 distinct CDR3 sequences, 15% to 20% of them present only once. The sequenced material came from blood. These receptors were obtained from a woman between 50 and 59 years old with Graves' hyperthyroidism.

This clonotype was detected ten times or more. The chain has TRBV5-1 and TRBJ2-7; D possibly corresponds to TRBD1 (6 bases). From germline, CDR1 is SGHRS and CDR2 YFSETQ. The CDR3 has 15 amino acids. With 1 base removed from V and 3 bases from J, the gap between germline ends came to 14 bases. CDR3 DNA sequence: TGCGCCAGCAGCTTGACGCCGGACAGATACTACGAGCAGTACTTC. Protein: CASSLTPDRYYEQYF.

This clonotype was detected ten times or more. This chain joins TRBV11-3 and TRBJ1-1; D is uncertain. Germline V gene lookup returns CDR1 SGHNT and CDR2 YENEEA. The germline V and J ends were trimmed by 0 bases and 3 bases, with 5 bases remaining between them. The CDR3 has 13 amino acids. The CDR3 bases are TGTGCCAGCAGCTTAGATGGGTACACTGAAGCTTTCTTT. As protein: CASSLDGYTEAFF.

This rearrangement joins TRBV20-1 to TRBJ2-3; 14 bases agree with TRBD2. V was pared by 6 bases and J by 3 bases, with 14 bases of the junction left unmatched. CDR3 size: 18 residues. Germline-derived CDR1 and CDR2 are DFQATT and SNEGSKA (reference sequence). The CDR3 sequence: CSAQAGTSGGGRTDTQYF. In DNA, the CDR3 is TGCAGTGCCCAAGCCGGGACTAGCGGGGGCGGTCGTACAGATACGCAGTATTTT.

V gene TRBV7-3 combines with J gene TRBJ2-1; D is uncertain. The CDR3 length is 12 residues. Trimming took 4 bases from V and 6 from J, leaving 7 bases between them. Germline-derived CDR1 and CDR2 are SGHTA and FQGTGA. CDR3 DNA sequence: TGTGCCAGCAGCTCCCTGGCCAATGAGCAGTTCTTC. This gives the protein CASSSLANEQFF.

The chain combines TRBV27 with TRBJ2-1; 8 bases match TRBD2. The CDR3 spans 13 residues. The V segment lost 5 bases and the J segment 9 bases; nucleotides outside the gene matches: 6. Germline V gives CDR1 MNHEY, CDR2 SMNVEV (reference sequence). The CDR3 loop reads CASSQLADAEQFF. The CDR3 DNA is TGTGCCAGCAGTCAACTAGCGGATGCTGAGCAGTTCTTC.

This clonotype was recorded a few times. The V gene is TRBV29-1, the J gene TRBJ1-2; 8 nucleotides line up with TRBD1. The CDR3 sequence is 16 residues long. Per germline, CDR1 SQVTM and CDR2 ANQGSEA. Trimming at V came to 3 bases and at J to 7 bases, leaving 16 bases not matched to a gene. In DNA form, the CDR3 reads TGCAGCGTTGACAGGGGGCCTCCCCCCGTGGGTACTGGCTACACCTTC. Its protein is CSVDRGPPPVGTGYTF. Drawing the rest from reference TRBV29-1 and TRBJ1-2, the complete variable domain is SAVISQKPSRDICQRGTSLTIQCQVDSQVTMMFWYRQQPGQSLTLIATANQGSEATYESGFVIDKFPISRPNLTFSTLTVSNMSPEDSSIYLCSVDRGPPPVGTGYTFGSGTRLTVV.

The CDR3 DNA sequence: TGTGCCAGCATGCAAGACAGGGGGCTTTACGAGCAGTACGTC. It encodes CASMQDRGLYEQYV. The gene calls are TRBV6-1 and TRBJ2-7; 10 nucleotides align to TRBD1. There are 14 residues in the CDR3. The V gene's germline CDR1 is MNHNS and CDR2 SASEGT. The V gene end was trimmed by 7 bases and the J gene end by 4 bases; junction bases not matched to a gene: 7.

Ten or more counts support this clonotype. The chain couples TRBV3-1 to TRBJ2-2; no firm D call. The germline V and J ends were trimmed by 4 bases and 7 bases, with 7 bases remaining between them. The V gene's germline CDR1 is LGHDT and CDR2 YNNKEL (reference sequence). The CDR3 covers 12 residues. The CDR3 region is CASSPLSGELFF. The DNA of the CDR3 is TGTGCCAGCAGCCCACTTAGCGGGGAGCTGTTTTTT.

The sample holds many counts of this clonotype. The chain couples TRBV18 to TRBJ2-5; 13 nucleotides align to TRBD2. V dropped 5 bases and J dropped 2; count of bases not matched to a gene: 8. Germline CDR1 reads KGHSH; CDR2 reads LQKENI. The CDR3 loop spans 17 amino acids. In DNA form, the CDR3 reads TGTGCCAGCTCATCGACGGGACTAGCGGGATCACAAGAGACCCAGTACTTC. This codes for CASSSTGLAGSQETQYF.

This clonotype was counted at least ten times. This sequence joins TRBV7-8 and TRBJ1-1, with D hard to call. The CDR3 runs to 13 residues. The V end was cut by 1 base, the J end by 4 bases, with 7 bases between. Germline V CDR1 and CDR2: SGHVS, FQNEAQ. This CDR3 is CASSLVAGTEAFF. The CDR3 nucleotides read TGTGCCAGCAGCTTAGTGGCGGGCACTGAAGCTTTCTTT. Together with reference TRBV7-8 and TRBJ1-1, the CDR3 gives the full variable domain: GAGVSQSPRYKVAKRGQDVALRCDPISGHVSLFWYQQALGQGPEFLTYFQNEAQLDKSGLPSDRFFAERPEGSVSTLKIQRTQQEDSAVYLCASSLVAGTEAFFGQGTRLTVV.

In DNA form, the CDR3 reads TGCGCCAGCAGCCAAGTGGCAGGGGGCACAGATACGCAGTATTTT. This codes for CASSQVAGGTDTQYF. The V gene is TRBV4-1, the J gene TRBJ2-3; D may be TRBD1 (6 bases). The CDR3 spans 15 residues. V dropped 1 base and J dropped 1 base, with 9 bases sitting between them. Germline V gene sequence: CDR1 MGHRA, CDR2 YSYEKL.

There are a few counts of this clonotype. The rearrangement uses TRBV6-1 and TRBJ2-7; 10 bases are shared with TRBD2. CDR3 length equals 16 residues. V lost 5 bases and J lost 5; bases outside the gene matches: 12. Germline V gene sequence: CDR1 MNHNS, CDR2 SASEGT. CDR3 protein: CASSSQASGRYDEQYF. For the CDR3, the DNA is TGTGCCAGCAGTTCTCAAGCTAGCGGGAGATACGACGAGCAGTACTTC.

The rearrangement joins TRBV20-1 to TRBJ2-5, with D possibly being TRBD2 (6 bases). The CDR3 length is 14 residues. Germline V lookup: CDR1 DFQATT, CDR2 SNEGSKA (reference sequence). V was trimmed by 6 bases and J by 1 base, leaving 15 bases between them. CDR3 in DNA: TGCAGTGCACCCCGAGCGGGCAGCCAAGAGACCCAGTACTTC. Translating it yields CSAPRAGSQETQYF.

The rearrangement uses TRBV6-1 and TRBJ1-4; D not certain. Looked up from germline, CDR1 is MNHNS and CDR2 is SASEGT. V was shortened by 8 bases and J by 3 bases, with 10 bases between the two germline ends. The length of the CDR3 is 13 residues. DNA of the CDR3: TGTGCCAGCGGTCGGACCCCTAATGAAAAACTGTTTTTT. The encoded protein is CASGRTPNEKLFF.

This chain joins TRBV6-5 and TRBJ2-7; D is uncertain. Germline V lookup: CDR1 MNHEY, CDR2 SVGAGI. The CDR3 runs 13 residues. The V and J ends lost 0 bases and 6 bases respectively, with 9 bases between them. The CDR3 DNA sequence: TGTGCCAGCAGTTACTCGGCTTTGTCCGAGCAGTACTTC. Translation: CASSYSALSEQYF.